The T cell receptor beta chain under discussion was sequenced for a study of T cell repertoires in cytomegalovirus infection. Study at large: CMV infection plus the matching HLA type was flagged by public TCR beta signatures.

Points on this clonotype: Its antigen is as yet unknown. This may arise from a read error, as a much more abundant clone is one base away.

TCRdb processed the reads anew with MiXCR; each CDR3 protein has one entry. This sample has roughly 100,000 distinct CDR3 sequences, with approximately 15% found just once. Study-wide results and limits: Summed public TCR beta family frequency identified CMV carriers bearing the relevant HLA. CMV-specific TCR beta clonotypes restricted by HLA-C were the ones dominating the ex vivo response.

Germline CDR1 MDHEN, CDR2 SYDVKM. Trimming cost V 4 bases and J 9 bases; bases outside gene matches: 12. CDR3 length equals 15 residues. V gene TRBV28 combines with J gene TRBJ2-7; the match to TRBD1 covers 10 bases. The sequence came from a human donor in good health (CMV status not recorded). Some clones in this sample may be carry-over from other donors' samples. Sequenced material: PBMCs. The CDR3 DNA reads as TGTGCCAGCAGTTCGACAGGGGGCGCATCCCACGTGCAGTACTTC. Its translation is CASSSTGGASHVQYF. Complete variable domain (other parts from reference TRBV28 and TRBJ2-7): DVKVTQSSRYLVKRTGEKVFLECVQDMDHENMFWYRQDPGLGLRLIYFSYDVKMKEKGDIPEGYSVSREKKERFSLILESASTNQTSMYLCASSSTGGASHVQYFGPGTRLTVT.